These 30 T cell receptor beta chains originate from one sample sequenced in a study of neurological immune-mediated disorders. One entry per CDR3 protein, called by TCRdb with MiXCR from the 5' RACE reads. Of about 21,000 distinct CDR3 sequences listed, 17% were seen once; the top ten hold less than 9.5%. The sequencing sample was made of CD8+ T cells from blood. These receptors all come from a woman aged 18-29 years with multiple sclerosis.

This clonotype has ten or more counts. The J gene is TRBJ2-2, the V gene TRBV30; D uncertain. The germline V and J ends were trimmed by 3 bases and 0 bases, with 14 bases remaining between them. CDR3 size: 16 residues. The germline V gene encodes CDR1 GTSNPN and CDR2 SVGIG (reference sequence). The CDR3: CAWSSWATANTGELFF. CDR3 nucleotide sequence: TGTGCCTGGAGCTCGTGGGCGACGGCGAACACCGGGGAGCTGTTTTTT.

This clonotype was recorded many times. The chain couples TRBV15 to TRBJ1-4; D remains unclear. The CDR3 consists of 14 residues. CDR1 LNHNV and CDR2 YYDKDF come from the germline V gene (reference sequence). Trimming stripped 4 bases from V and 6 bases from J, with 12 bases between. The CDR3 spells CATSTKDGYEKLFF. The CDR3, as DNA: TGTGCCACCAGCACGAAGGACGGATATGAAAAACTGTTTTTT.

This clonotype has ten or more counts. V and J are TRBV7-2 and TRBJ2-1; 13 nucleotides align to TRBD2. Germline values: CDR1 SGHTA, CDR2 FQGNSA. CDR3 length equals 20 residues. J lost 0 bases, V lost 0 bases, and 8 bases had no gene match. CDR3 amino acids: CASSLARLAGGRSSYNEQFF. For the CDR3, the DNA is TGTGCCAGCAGCTTAGCGCGACTAGCGGGGGGAAGGAGCTCCTACAATGAGCAGTTCTTC.

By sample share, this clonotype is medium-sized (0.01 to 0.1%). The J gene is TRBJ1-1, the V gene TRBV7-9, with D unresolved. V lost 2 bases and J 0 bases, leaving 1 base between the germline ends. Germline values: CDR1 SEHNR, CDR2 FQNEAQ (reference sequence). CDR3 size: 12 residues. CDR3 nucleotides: TGTGCCAGCAGCTTAATGAACACTGAAGCTTTCTTT. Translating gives CASSLMNTEAFF. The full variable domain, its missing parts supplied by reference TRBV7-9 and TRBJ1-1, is DTGVSQNPRHKITKRGQNVTFRCDPISEHNRLYWYRQTLGQGPEFLTYFQNEAQLEKSRLLSDRFSAERPKGSFSTLEIQRTEQGDSAMYLCASSLMNTEAFFGQGTRLTVV.

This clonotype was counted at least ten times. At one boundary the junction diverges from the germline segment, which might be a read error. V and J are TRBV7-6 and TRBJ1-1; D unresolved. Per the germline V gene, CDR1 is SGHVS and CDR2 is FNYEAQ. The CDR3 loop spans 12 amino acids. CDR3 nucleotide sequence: TGTGCTAGCAGTGTAGGGAACACTGAAGCTTTCTTT. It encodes CASSVGNTEAFF.

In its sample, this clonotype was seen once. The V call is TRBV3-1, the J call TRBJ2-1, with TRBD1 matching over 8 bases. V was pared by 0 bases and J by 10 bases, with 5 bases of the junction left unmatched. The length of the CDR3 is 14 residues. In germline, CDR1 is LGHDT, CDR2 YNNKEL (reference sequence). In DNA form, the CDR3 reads TGTGCCAGCAGCCAAGAACCCAGGGGGCGAGAGCAGTTCTTC. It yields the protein CASSQEPRGREQFF.

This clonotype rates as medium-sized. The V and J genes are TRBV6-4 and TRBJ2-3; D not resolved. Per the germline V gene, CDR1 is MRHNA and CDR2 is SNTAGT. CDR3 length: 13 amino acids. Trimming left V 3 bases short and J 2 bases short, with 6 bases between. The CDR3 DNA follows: TGTGCCAGCAGTGAACAGTCCACAGATACGCAGTATTTT. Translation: CASSEQSTDTQYF.

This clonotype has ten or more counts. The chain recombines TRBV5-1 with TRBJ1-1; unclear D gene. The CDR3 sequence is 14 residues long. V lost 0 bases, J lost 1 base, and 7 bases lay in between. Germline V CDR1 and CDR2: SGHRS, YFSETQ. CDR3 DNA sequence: TGCGCCAGCAGCTTGGGACCCCAGAACACTGAAGCTTTCTTT. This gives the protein CASSLGPQNTEAFF.

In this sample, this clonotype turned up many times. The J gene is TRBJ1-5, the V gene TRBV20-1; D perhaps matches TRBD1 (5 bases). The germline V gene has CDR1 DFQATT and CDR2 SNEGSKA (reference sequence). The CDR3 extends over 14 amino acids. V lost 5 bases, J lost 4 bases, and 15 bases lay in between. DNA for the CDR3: TGCAGTGCTGTCCTGTGGGGCTTGAATCAGCCCCAGCATTTT. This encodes CSAVLWGLNQPQHF.

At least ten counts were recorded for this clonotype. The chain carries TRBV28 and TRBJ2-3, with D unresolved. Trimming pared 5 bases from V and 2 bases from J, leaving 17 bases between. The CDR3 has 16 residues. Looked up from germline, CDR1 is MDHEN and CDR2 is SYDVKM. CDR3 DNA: TGTGCCAGCAGTCCCCCTTTAGCTTCACCCACAGATACGCAGTATTTT. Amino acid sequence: CASSPPLASPTDTQYF.

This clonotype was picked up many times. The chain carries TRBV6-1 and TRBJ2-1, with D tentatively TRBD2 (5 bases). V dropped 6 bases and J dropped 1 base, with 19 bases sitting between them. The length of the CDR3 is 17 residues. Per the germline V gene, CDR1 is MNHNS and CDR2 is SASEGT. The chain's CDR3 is CASSEQEGLRSYNEQFF. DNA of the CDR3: TGTGCCAGCAGCGAACAAGAGGGTTTGAGATCCTACAATGAGCAGTTCTTC.

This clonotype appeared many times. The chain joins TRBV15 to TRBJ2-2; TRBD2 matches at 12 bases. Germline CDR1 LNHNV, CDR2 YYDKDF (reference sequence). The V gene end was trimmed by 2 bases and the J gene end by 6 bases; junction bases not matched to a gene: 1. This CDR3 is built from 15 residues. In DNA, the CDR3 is TGTGCCACCAGCAGACTAGCGGGGGGGCCCGGGGAGCTGTTTTTT. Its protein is CATSRLAGGPGELFF. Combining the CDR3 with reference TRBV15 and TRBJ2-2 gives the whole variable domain DAMVIQNPRYQVTQFGKPVTLSCSQTLNHNVMYWYQQKSSQAPKLLFHYYDKDFNNEADTPDNFQSRRPNTSFCFLDIRSPGLGDTAMYLCATSRLAGGPGELFFGEGSRLTVL.

CDR3 in amino acids: CASSLWGWGTEAFF. The CDR3 nucleotides read TGCGCCAGCAGCTTGTGGGGTTGGGGCACTGAAGCTTTCTTT. The chain recombines TRBV5-1 with TRBJ1-1; no clear D gene. V was pared by 1 base and J by 4 bases, with 11 bases between. CDR1 SGHRS and CDR2 YFSETQ come from the germline V gene. The CDR3 has 14 amino acids.

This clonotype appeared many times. This CDR3 is CSVISGDGYTF. In DNA, the CDR3 is TGCAGCGTTATTTCGGGGGATGGCTACACCTTC. This chain connects TRBV29-1 to TRBJ1-2, with D perhaps matching TRBD1 (5 bases). V lost 5 bases, J lost 6 bases, and 10 bases lay in between. Germline V gene data show CDR1 as SQVTM and CDR2 as ANQGSEA. The CDR3 is 11 amino acids. Variable domain in full (rest from reference TRBV29-1 and TRBJ1-2): SAVISQKPSRDICQRGTSLTIQCQVDSQVTMMFWYRQQPGQSLTLIATANQGSEATYESGFVIDKFPISRPNLTFSTLTVSNMSPEDSSIYLCSVISGDGYTFGSGTRLTVV.

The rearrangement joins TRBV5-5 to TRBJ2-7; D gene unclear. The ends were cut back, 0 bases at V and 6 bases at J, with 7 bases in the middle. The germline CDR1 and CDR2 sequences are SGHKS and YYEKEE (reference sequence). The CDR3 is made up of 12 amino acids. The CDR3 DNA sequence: TGTGCCAGCAGCTTGGGGGGTCTCGAGCAGTACGTC. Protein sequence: CASSLGGLEQYV.

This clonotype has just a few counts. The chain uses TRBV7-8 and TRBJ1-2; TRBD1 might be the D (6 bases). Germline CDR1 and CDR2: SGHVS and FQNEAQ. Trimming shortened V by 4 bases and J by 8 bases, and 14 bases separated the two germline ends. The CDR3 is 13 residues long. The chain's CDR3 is CASSSLTGSGYTF. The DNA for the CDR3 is TGTGCCAGCAGCTCCCTTACAGGGAGCGGCTACACCTTC.

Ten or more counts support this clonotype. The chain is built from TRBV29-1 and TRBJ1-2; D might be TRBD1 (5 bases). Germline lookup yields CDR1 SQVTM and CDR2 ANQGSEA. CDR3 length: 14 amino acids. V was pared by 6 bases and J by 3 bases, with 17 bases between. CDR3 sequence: CSVGPGISYYGYTF. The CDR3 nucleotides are TGCAGCGTCGGTCCAGGGATATCCTACTATGGCTACACCTTC.

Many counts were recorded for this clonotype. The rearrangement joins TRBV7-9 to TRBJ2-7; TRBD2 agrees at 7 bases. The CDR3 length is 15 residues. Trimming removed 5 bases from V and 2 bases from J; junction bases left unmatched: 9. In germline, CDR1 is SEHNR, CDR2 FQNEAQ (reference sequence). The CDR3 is CASSGPGEGTYEQYV. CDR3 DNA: TGTGCCAGCAGCGGGCCCGGGGAGGGGACCTACGAGCAGTACGTC.

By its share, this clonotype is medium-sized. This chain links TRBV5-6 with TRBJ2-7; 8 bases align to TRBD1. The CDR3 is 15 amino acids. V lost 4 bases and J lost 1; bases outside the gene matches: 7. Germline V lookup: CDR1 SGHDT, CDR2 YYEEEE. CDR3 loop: CASSPGQGRSYEQYF. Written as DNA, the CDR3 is TGTGCCAGCAGCCCTGGACAGGGAAGGTCCTACGAGCAGTACTTC.

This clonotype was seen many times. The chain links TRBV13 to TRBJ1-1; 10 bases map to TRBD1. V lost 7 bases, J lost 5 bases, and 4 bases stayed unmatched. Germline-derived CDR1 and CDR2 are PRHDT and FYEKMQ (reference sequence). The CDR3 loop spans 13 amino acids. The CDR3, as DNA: TGTGCCAGCAACGGACAGGGGGAAACTGAAGCTTTCTTT. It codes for CASNGQGETEAFF.

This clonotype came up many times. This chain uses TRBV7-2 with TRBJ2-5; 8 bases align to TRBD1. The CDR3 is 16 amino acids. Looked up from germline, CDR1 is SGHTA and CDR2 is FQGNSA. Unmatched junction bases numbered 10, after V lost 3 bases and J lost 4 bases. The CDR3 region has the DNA TGTGCCAGCAGCTTTCCAGAAGAGGACAGGGCAGAGACCCAGTACTTC. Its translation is CASSFPEEDRAETQYF.

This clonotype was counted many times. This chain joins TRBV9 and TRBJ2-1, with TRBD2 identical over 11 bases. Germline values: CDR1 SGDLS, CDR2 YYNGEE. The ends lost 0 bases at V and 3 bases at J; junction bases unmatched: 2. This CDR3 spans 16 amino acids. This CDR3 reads CASSVVGLAVYNEQFF. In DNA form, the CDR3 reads TGTGCCAGCAGCGTAGTGGGACTAGCGGTCTACAATGAGCAGTTCTTC.

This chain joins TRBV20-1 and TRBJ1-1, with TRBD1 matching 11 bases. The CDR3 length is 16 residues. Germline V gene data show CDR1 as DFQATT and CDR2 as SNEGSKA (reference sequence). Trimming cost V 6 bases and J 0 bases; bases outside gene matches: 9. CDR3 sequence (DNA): TGCAGTGCAGAAGGGACAGGGGGTTGGATGAACACTGAAGCTTTCTTT. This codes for CSAEGTGGWMNTEAFF.

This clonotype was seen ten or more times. The CDR3 DNA follows: TGTGCCAGCAGCAGACAGGACCATCAGCCCCAGCATTTT. Translating gives CASSRQDHQPQHF. The chain joins TRBV5-5 to TRBJ1-5; the D gene is possibly TRBD1 (6 bases). V gave up 4 bases and J gave up 5 bases, with 10 bases separating them. The CDR3 loop spans 13 amino acids. Germline loops: CDR1 SGHKS, CDR2 YYEKEE (reference sequence).

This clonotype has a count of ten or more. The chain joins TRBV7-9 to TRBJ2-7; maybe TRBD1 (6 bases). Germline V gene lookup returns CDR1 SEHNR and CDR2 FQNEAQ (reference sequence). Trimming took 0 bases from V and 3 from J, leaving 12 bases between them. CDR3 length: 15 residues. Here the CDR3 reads CASSLATGQFYEQYF. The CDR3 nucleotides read TGTGCCAGCAGCTTAGCTACCGGACAGTTCTACGAGCAGTACTTC.

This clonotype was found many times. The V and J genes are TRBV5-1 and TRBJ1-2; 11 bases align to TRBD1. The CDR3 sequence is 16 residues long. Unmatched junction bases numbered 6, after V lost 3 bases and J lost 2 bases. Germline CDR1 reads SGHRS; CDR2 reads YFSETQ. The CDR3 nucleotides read TGCGCCAGCAGCTACCCTCGGGACAGGGGGAACTATGGCTACACCTTC. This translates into CASSYPRDRGNYGYTF.

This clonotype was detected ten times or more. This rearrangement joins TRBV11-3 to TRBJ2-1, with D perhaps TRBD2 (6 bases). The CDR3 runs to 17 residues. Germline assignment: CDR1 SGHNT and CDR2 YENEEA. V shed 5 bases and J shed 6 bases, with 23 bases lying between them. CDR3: CASSAAPGTPGGNEQFF. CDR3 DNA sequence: TGTGCCAGCAGCGCAGCCCCCGGGACTCCCGGGGGCAATGAGCAGTTCTTC. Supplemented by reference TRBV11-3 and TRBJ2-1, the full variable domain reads EAGVVQSPRYKIIEKKQPVAFWCNPISGHNTLYWYLQNLGQGPELLIRYENEEAVDDSQLPKDRFSAERLKGVDSTLKIQPAELGDSAVYLCASSAAPGTPGGNEQFFGPGTRLTVL.

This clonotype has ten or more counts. In nucleotides, the CDR3 is TGTGCCAGCAGTTCCACCGTGGGAAACACCGGGGAGCTGTTTTTT. It translates to CASSSTVGNTGELFF. V and J are TRBV27 and TRBJ2-2; D remains ambiguous. V gave up 4 bases and J gave up 2 bases, with 11 bases separating them. The germline V gene encodes CDR1 MNHEY and CDR2 SMNVEV (reference sequence). CDR3 length equals 15 residues.

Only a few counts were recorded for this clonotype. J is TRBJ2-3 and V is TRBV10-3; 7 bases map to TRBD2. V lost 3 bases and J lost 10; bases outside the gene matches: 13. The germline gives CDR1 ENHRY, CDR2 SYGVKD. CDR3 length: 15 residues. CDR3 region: CAISEMVRGTSSQYF. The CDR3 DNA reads TGTGCCATCAGTGAAATGGTGCGGGGGACGTCATCGCAGTATTTT.

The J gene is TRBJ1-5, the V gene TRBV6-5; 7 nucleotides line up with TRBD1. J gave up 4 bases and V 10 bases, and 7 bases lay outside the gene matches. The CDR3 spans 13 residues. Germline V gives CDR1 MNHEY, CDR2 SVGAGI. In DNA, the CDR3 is TGTGCCACCCAGGGACAGAAAAATCAGCCCCAGCATTTT. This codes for CATQGQKNQPQHF.